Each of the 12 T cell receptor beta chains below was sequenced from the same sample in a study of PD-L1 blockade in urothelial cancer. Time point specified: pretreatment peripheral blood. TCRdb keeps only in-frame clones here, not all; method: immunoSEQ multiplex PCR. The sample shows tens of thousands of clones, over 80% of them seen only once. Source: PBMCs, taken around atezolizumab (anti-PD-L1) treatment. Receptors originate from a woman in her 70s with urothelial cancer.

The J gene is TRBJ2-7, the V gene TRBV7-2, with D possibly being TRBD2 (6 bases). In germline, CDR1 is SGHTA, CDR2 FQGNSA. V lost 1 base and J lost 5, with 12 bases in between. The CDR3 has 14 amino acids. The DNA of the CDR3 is TGTGCCAGCAGCTTAGATGGGTGGAGGGACGAGCAGTACTTC. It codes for CASSLDGWRDEQYF.

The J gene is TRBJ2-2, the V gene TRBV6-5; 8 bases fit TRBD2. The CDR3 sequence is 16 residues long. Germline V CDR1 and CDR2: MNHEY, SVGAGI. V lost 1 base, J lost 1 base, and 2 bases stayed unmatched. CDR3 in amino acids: CASSYFAGGNTGELFF. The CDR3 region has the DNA TGTGCCAGCAGTTACTTTGCGGGGGGGAACACCGGGGAGCTGTTTTTT.

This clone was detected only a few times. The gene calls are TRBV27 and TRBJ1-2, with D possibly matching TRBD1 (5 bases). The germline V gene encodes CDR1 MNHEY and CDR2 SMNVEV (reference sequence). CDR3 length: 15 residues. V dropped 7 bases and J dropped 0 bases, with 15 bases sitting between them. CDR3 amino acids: CASIRARTTNYGYTF. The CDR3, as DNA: TGTGCCAGCATCAGGGCCCGGACGACTAACTATGGCTACACCTTC.

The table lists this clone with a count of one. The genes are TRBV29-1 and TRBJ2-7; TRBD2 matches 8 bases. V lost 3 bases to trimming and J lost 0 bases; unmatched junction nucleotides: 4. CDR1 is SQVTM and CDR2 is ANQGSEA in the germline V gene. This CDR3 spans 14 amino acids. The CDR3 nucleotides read TGCAGCGTTGATCGCGGGGGGAGCTCCTACGAGCAGTACTTC. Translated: CSVDRGGSSYEQYF.

The CDR3 DNA is TGTGCCTGGAGTGTACCGGGCAGGGCCGGCTATGGCTACACCTTC. Translating it yields CAWSVPGRAGYGYTF. This chain connects TRBV30 to TRBJ1-2, with D possibly TRBD1 on 5 matching bases. The ends were cut back, 0 bases at V and 4 bases at J, with 15 bases in the middle. Germline assignment: CDR1 GTSNPN and CDR2 SVGIG (reference sequence). The CDR3 contains 15 residues. Supplemented by reference TRBV30 and TRBJ1-2, the full variable domain reads SQTIHQWPATLVQPVGSPLSLECTVEGTSNPNLYWYRQAAGRGLQLLFYSVGIGQISSEVPQNLSASRPQDRQFILSSKKLLLSDSGFYLCAWSVPGRAGYGYTFGSGTRLTVV.

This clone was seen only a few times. CDR3 bases: TGTGCCAGTAGTATTATGAGCCAGGGGACAGATACGCAGTATTTT. Translated, it gives CASSIMSQGTDTQYF. V is TRBV19 and J is TRBJ2-3, with D possibly TRBD1 on 6 matching bases. The CDR3 length is 15 residues. V gave up 3 bases and J gave up 3 bases, with 13 bases separating them. Per germline, CDR1 LNHDA and CDR2 SQIVND (reference sequence). The variable domain in full, with the rest retrieved from reference TRBV19 and TRBJ2-3, is DGGITQSPKYLFRKEGQNVTLSCEQNLNHDAMYWYRQDPGQGLRLIYYSQIVNDFQKGDIAEGYSVSREKKESFPLTVTSAQKNPTAFYLCASSIMSQGTDTQYFGPGTRLTVL.

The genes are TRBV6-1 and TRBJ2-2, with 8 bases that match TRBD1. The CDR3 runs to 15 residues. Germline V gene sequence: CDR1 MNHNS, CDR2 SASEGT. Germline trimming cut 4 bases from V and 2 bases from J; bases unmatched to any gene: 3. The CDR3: CASSVQGGNTGELFF. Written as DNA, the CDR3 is TGTGCCAGCAGTGTACAGGGGGGCAACACCGGGGAGCTGTTTTTT.

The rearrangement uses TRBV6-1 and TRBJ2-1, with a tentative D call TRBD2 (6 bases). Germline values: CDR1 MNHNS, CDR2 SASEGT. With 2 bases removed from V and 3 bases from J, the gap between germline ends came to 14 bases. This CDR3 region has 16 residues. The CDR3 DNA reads TGTGCCAGCAGTGAATGGGGGGAGCGAGACTACAATGAGCAGTTCTTC. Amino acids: CASSEWGERDYNEQFF.

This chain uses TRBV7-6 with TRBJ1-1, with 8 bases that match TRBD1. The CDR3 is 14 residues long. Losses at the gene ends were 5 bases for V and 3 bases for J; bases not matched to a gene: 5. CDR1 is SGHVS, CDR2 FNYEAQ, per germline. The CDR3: CASSPQGGDTEAFF. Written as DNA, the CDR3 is TGTGCCAGCAGCCCACAGGGGGGAGACACTGAAGCTTTCTTT.

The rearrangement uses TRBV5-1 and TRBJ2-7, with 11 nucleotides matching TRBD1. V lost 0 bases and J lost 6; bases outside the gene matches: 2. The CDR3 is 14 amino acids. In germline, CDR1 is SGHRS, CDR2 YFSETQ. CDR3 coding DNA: TGCGCCAGCAGCTTGGGGGGGACAGGGGGCGAGCAGTACTTC. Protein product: CASSLGGTGGEQYF.

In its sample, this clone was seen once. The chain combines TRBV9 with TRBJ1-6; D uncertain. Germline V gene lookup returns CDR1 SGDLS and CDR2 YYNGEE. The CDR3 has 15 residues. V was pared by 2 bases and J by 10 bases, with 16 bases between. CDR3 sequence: CASSVSSEKTSPLHF. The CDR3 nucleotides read TGTGCCAGCAGCGTGTCAAGCGAGAAAACATCACCCCTCCACTTT. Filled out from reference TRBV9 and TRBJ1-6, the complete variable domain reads DSGVTQTPKHLITATGQRVTLRCSPRSGDLSVYWYQQSLDQGLQFLIQYYNGEERAKGNILERFSAQQFPDLHSELNLSSLELGDSALYFCASSVSSEKTSPLHFGNGTRLTVT.

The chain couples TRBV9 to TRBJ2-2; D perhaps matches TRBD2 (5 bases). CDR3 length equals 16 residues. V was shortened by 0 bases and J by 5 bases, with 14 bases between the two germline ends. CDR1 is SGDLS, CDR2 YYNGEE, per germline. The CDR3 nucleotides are TGTGCCAGCAGCGTAGAGCAAATCGGGGTTACCGGGGAGCTGTTTTTT. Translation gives CASSVEQIGVTGELFF.